This passage covers 8 T cell receptor beta chains from one sample sequenced in a study of spatial heterogeneity in lung cancer. In TCRdb, the 5' RACE reads were re-called with MiXCR into one record per CDR3 protein. This sample yields about 26,000 distinct CDR3 sequences, of which 9.5% to 15% are seen a single time; around 23% belongs to the top ten. Time point reported: sample taken at primary tumor resection. Whole RNA was taken from tumor, nontumor lung or frozen PBMC; it was then sequenced unsorted. Sequenced here: PBMCs, sampled at surgery. The receptors were gathered from a female donor with early-stage non-small cell lung cancer.

In this sample, this clonotype turned up many times. The J gene is TRBJ1-1, the V gene TRBV10-3; tentatively, D is TRBD1 (6 bases). V lost 4 bases and J lost 6, with 21 bases in between. This CDR3 region has 16 residues. The germline V gene encodes CDR1 ENHRY and CDR2 SYGVKD. The CDR3: CAISVDQGNLNAEAFF. DNA for the CDR3: TGTGCCATCAGTGTGGACCAGGGGAACCTAAACGCTGAAGCTTTCTTT.

V and J are TRBV10-3 and TRBJ2-3; 11 bases agree with TRBD2. CDR3 length: 18 amino acids. Germline V gene lookup returns CDR1 ENHRY and CDR2 SYGVKD. Losses at the gene ends were 3 bases for V and 0 bases for J; bases not matched to a gene: 8. The chain's CDR3 is CAISDRGRTSGSTDTQYF. CDR3 sequence (DNA): TGTGCCATCAGTGATAGGGGTCGGACTAGCGGGAGCACAGATACGCAGTATTTT.

The chain recombines TRBV20-1 with TRBJ1-2; 9 nucleotides align to TRBD1. This CDR3 contains 13 residues. V shed 1 base, J shed 8 bases, and the junction held 5 bases outside the gene matches. The germline gives CDR1 DFQATT, CDR2 SNEGSKA (reference sequence). The CDR3 sequence: CSARAGTGIGYTF. DNA of the CDR3: TGCAGTGCTAGAGCCGGGACAGGGATCGGCTACACCTTC.

Turning to this clonotype: This may stem from a read error, because a much larger clone lies one nucleotide away. The V and J genes are TRBV2 and TRBJ2-1; 7 bases align to TRBD1. This CDR3 has 15 residues. Germline V gene data show CDR1 as SNHLY and CDR2 as FYNNEI. The trim removed 4 bases at V and 7 bases at J, leaving 10 bases unmatched. CDR3 protein: CASSGRDSGGNEQFF. The CDR3 coding sequence is TGTGCCAGCAGTGGACGGGACAGTGGCGGGAATGAGCAGTTCTTC.

The table lists this clonotype with many counts. This chain connects TRBV6-2 or TRBV6-3 to TRBJ2-5, with 9 bases lining up with TRBD2. There are 17 residues in the CDR3. J lost 1 base, V lost 7 bases, and 13 bases had no gene match. CDR1 is MNHEY and CDR2 is SVGEGT in the germline V gene. CDR3 sequence: CASTQKRSGGRQETQYF. The CDR3 DNA sequence: TGTGCCAGCACCCAAAAACGAAGCGGGGGGCGCCAAGAGACCCAGTACTTC.

This clonotype appeared many times. This CDR3 is CASSPGARGQFF. DNA for the CDR3: TGTGCCAGCAGTCCCGGGGCCCGAGGGCAGTTCTTC. The V call is TRBV7-8, the J call TRBJ2-1; D is tentatively TRBD1 or TRBD2 (5 bases each). Looked up from germline, CDR1 is SGHVS and CDR2 is FQNEAQ. The germline V and J ends were trimmed by 6 bases and 12 bases, with 15 bases remaining between them. The CDR3 extends over 12 amino acids.

This clonotype was observed many times. The V and J genes are TRBV28 and TRBJ1-4; D unresolved. V was clipped by 10 bases and J by 0 bases, with 12 bases between them. Germline values: CDR1 MDHEN, CDR2 SYDVKM. This CDR3 has 14 amino acids. Here the CDR3 reads CAISRLATNEKLFF. The CDR3 DNA is TGTGCCATTTCAAGGCTTGCAACTAATGAAAAACTGTTTTTT.

This clonotype came up many times. V gene TRBV24-1 combines with J gene TRBJ2-3; D is perhaps TRBD1 or TRBD2 (5 bases each). The CDR3 consists of 13 residues. CDR1 KGHDR and CDR2 SFDVKD come from the germline V gene. Trimming took 9 bases from V and 2 from J, leaving 11 bases between them. CDR3 sequence reads: CATGDRDTDTQYF. The CDR3, as DNA: TGTGCCACCGGGGACCGCGACACAGATACGCAGTATTTT.